Below, one TCR beta chain is given with its context. What antigen it recognizes has not been identified. No qualities accompany the bases; no much larger clone lies one base away. Spanning cysteine to phenylalanine, the CDR3 consists of 14 amino acids. CDR3 DNA is the only sequence kept; it has 42 bases, read in frame from the first base. Sequences MNHEY (CDR1) and SVGAGI (CDR2) are obtained from the germline V gene. V sheds 4 bases and J sheds 2 bases, leaving 10 bases between their ends. Libraries were prepared through 5' RACE. Sequencing was performed on an Illumina HiSeq 2500. A second roughly 6 to 12 cycle PCR used a sample-barcoded 5' primer and a J-beta primer mix. Each TCR beta cDNA molecule received a unique molecular identifier from a template-switch 5' adaptor carrying 12 random nucleotides. Each sample yielded at least 2.5 million CDR3-containing paired-end reads. First-strand cDNA was synthesized from all RNA with the Mint cDNA synthesis kit, primed by a TRBC-specific oligonucleotide. Following uracil-DNA glycosylase treatment, all cDNA underwent a first 18-cycle PCR with the universal primers M1SS and BC2_uni_R. As for how the authors treated the data: Each sample was normalized by randomly selecting 1 million high-quality reads, each carrying a distinct molecular identifier. Instead of being binned into consensus sequences, reads that shared molecular identifiers were thrown out. MiTCR, run with a Q25 quality threshold and the strictest error-elimination algorithm, handled CDR3 identification, clonotype clustering and error correction. Lower-bound total TCR beta diversity was estimated with a nonparametric unseen species model using Euler transformation. TCRdb trimmed public reads at Q25 via fastp, called clones via MiXCR and kept in-frame beta chains. One record per CDR3 amino acid sequence lists the most common genes and DNA. The V and J calls here are based on TCRdb, not the publication. Present in this sample are roughly 2 million distinct CDR3 sequences, 40% to 55% of which were seen just once. Of the sample, 2% to 2.5% is held by the ten largest clones.

This entry belongs to a study of blood T cells in healthy people across ages (dated by TCRdb to the mid-2010s). As for the study more broadly: In model experiments, roughly one uniquely barcoded TCR beta cDNA molecule per two T cells was captured by template switching. To track age-related changes in TCR beta repertoire diversity, the study relied on deep sequencing normalized with unique cDNA molecular identifiers. Donors were grouped into four age groups: young (average 16 years), middle-aged (less than 40), aged (roughly 67) and long-lived (around 82). To avoid experimental bias, donors of different ages were randomly spread across the sequencing lanes. For two donors (one aged 18 to 29 and one aged 80 or older), the study analyzed two additional independent replicas of 1 million unique cDNA reads from the same blood draw.

The roughly 42 donors, aged roughly 6 to 95 years, were systemically healthy Caucasian individuals from Russia. Each donor gave around 9.9 milliliters of peripheral blood, collected into EDTA-treated Vacutainer tubes. Ficoll-Paque density-gradient centrifugation was used to isolate PBMCs, with at least 6.5 million obtained per sample. Trizol reagent was used to extract total RNA from the PBMCs, yielding at least 5.5 micrograms per sample. Naive CD45RAhigh/CD27high T cell percentages were measured by flow cytometry on a PBMC aliquot from every donor. What the study reported, not specific to this receptor: The percentage of naive T cells measured by flow cytometry correlated strongly with observed TCR beta diversity. As age increased, observed TCR beta diversity per million T cells dropped in a roughly linear way, and a significant reduction was already evident by age around 41. Bulk unsorted PBMC profiling prevented conclusive comparison of naive and antigen-experienced compartments. Compared with the aged group, the long-lived group had more naive CD4+ T cells, fewer expanded clones and increased TCR diversity, a pattern suggesting age selection. Estimates of total diversity based on one million sequenced T cells were regarded as lower bounds and as underestimates. The CMV infection status of donors was not known, potentially confounding age-related changes in expanded clonotypes.

This receptor was obtained from a woman aged 40 to 50 in good health. The sequence is built from TRBV6-5 and TRBJ2-3, with the D gene uncertain. Material for sequencing was blood. For the CDR3, the sequence is CASSSRRYTDTQYF. The nucleotide sequence is TGTGCCAGCAGTTCGCGCCGATACACAGATACGCAGTATTTT.